The entry below describes one T cell receptor beta chain. This clone was counted only a few times. The clone's antigen remains unknown. Nothing much larger sits one base from this clone, and base qualities are not available. The germline V gene provides CDR1 LGHNA and CDR2 YNFKEQ. Spanning cysteine to phenylalanine, the CDR3 consists of 15 amino acids. Of the read, only the CDR3 DNA is kept; its 45 bases are in frame from base 1. V gives up 1 base and J gives up 5 bases, and the segment between their germline ends measures 12 bases. Using the deep immunoSEQ assay, TCR CDR3 regions were amplified from genomic DNA by multiplex PCR. For each cell subset, the extracted genomic DNA was distributed evenly across all wells of several immunoSEQ 96-well plates, and each plate served as one replicate. For unsorted PBMC, approximately 310 ng genomic DNA, equal to 25,000 to 35,000 T cell genomes, was loaded into each replicate PCR. Ten immunoSEQ deep assay plates were used to sequence unsorted PBMC genomic DNA. Purified libraries were measured with a Qubit 3.0 fluorometer, size-checked on a Bioanalyzer 2100, and measured again with the KAPA Library Quantification kit. Each immunoSEQ 96-well plate was sequenced on its own single-read 150-cycle Illumina NextSeq 550 flow cell. In the source study's methods: Because the immunoSEQ output included only junctional sequences and no quality scores, the filtering could not be the same as the filtering used for full-length reads. Sequences were annotated with PyIR, a Python wrapper for IgBLAST v1.9, and V/J genes and CDR3 were assigned using IMGT germline references. Reads were filtered out if the reads had weak V/J assignments (E-value above 1e-6), no CDR3, stop codons, out-of-frame junctions, or ambiguous translated residues. V3J clonotypes were defined as sequences sharing an identical inferred V gene, J gene, and CDR3 amino acid sequence. The percentage overlap between two repertoires was calculated by dividing the number of shared unique clonotypes by the size of the smaller repertoire. Three approaches were used to assess repertoire richness: RTK rarefaction, the Chao1 estimator, and Recon v2.1 estimates of unobserved clonotypes. Here the immuneACCESS table is served through TCRdb, limited to in-frame sequences with V and J called. Missing clones are a known gap in these copies; in checked studies unresolved V genes cover under half, and the rest lacks a known reason. Clonal size and the V and J genes are those of that table, whereas D and trimming came from the DNA. This sample holds approximately 470,000 clones; over 75% were observed only once. 9.5% to 15% of the sample is in the top ten clones.

The donors were healthy, HIV-negative adults who had no recently reported acute infections or vaccinations. Every donor was a Caucasian adult residing in Nashville, Tennessee, USA. For unsorted samples, 100 million or so PBMCs were counted, and genomic DNA was extracted using the QIAamp DNA Blood Mini kit. After blood collection by leukapheresis, PBMCs were isolated using Ficoll-Histopaque density gradient centrifugation and then cryopreserved in the vapor phase of liquid nitrogen. This record belongs to a study of shared clonotypes between healthy human individuals (dated by TCRdb to about 2020). Some background on the complete study: Two women and a few men aged 18 to 49 years were included in the cohort. To estimate repertoire size and how much clonotypes are shared between individuals, the study performed deep sequencing of blood TCR repertoires from a handful of healthy adults. To increase sequencing depth and limit assay-specific biases, different laboratories used diverse techniques to prepare libraries and sequence TCR repertoires. Leukapheresis yielded between about 0.8 and 9.5 billion PBMCs per donor.

Overall study results and their limits: Pairwise subsampling led to the expectation that sequencing depth would affect the degree of clonotype sharing among donors. Sampling was limited to blood, and TCR repertoires in tissue likely differ from TCR repertoires in blood. The genetic and exposure-history diversity represented was limited by the small number of donors.

The chain is made from TRBV4-2 and TRBJ2-1, with no D gene named confidently. Sequences were obtained from PBMCs. The clonotype originates from a middle-aged woman in good health. Some clones in this sample may be carry-over from other donors' samples. Here is the DNA: TGTGCCAGCAGCCAAGGGACGAACCACGACAATGAGCAGTTCTTC. Its translation reads: CASSQGTNHDNEQFF.